This T cell receptor (beta chain) was recorded in a study of shared clonotypes between healthy human individuals. CD8 cells classed as naive were CD45RO-negative and positively selected for CCR7, excluding terminally differentiated effector memory CD45RA+ cells. Those who donated were healthy HIV-negative adults, with no recent acute infections or vaccinations reported. Germline lookup yields CDR1 SEHNR and CDR2 FQNEAQ (reference sequence). V dropped 5 bases and J dropped 4 bases, with 18 bases sitting between them. This CDR3 has 15 amino acids. About this clone: The antigen remains undetermined.

TCRdb's table, derived via immunoSEQ multiplex PCR, lists solely in-frame clones and lacks some. The sample includes around 1.9 million clones, just under 95% of them seen just once. Study-level results: It was expected that sequencing depth would affect clonotype sharing among donors.

Sequencing was carried out using naive CD8+ T cells from PBMCs. J is TRBJ2-7 and V is TRBV7-9; weak D call: TRBD2 (6 bases). The clonotype was recovered from a man in his late teens or twenties in good health. Some clones in this sample may be carry-over from other donors' samples. CDR3 amino acids: CASSPRLEGKYEQYF. The CDR3 DNA reads TGTGCCAGCAGCCCAAGACTAGAAGGAAAATACGAGCAGTACTTC.